These 29 T cell receptor beta chains share one sample of origin, sequenced in a study of cytomegalovirus exposure and HLA in healthy donors. PCR used 60 Vbeta primers and 13 Jbeta primers. Sequencing was performed with immunoSEQ multiplex PCR; in TCRdb, only in-frame clones are kept and a portion is missing. The table includes fewer than 200,000 clones, 87% detected once. Sequenced: PBMCs. The receptors stem from a boy younger than 10 in good health and CMV-seronegative.

The J gene is TRBJ2-5, the V gene TRBV9, with 15 bases identical to TRBD2. The CDR3 is made up of 16 amino acids. Germline V gives CDR1 SGDLS, CDR2 YYNGEE. With 3 bases clipped from V and 4 bases from J, the junction kept 4 bases outside the gene matches. The CDR3 spells CASSAGLAGGLETQYF. CDR3 bases: TGTGCCAGCAGCGCAGGACTAGCGGGAGGGTTAGAGACCCAGTACTTC. The full variable domain, rest sourced from reference TRBV9 and TRBJ2-5, is DSGVTQTPKHLITATGQRVTLRCSPRSGDLSVYWYQQSLDQGLQFLIQYYNGEERAKGNILERFSAQQFPDLHSELNLSSLELGDSALYFCASSAGLAGGLETQYFGPGTRLLVL.

The chain links TRBV10-2 to TRBJ2-5; 9 nucleotides line up with TRBD2. The length of the CDR3 is 16 residues. Losses at the gene ends were 1 base for V and 1 base for J; bases not matched to a gene: 4. Germline-derived CDR1 and CDR2 are WSHSY and SAAADI. The CDR3: CASSEWSSGAQETQYF. CDR3 nucleotide sequence: TGCGCCAGCAGTGAGTGGTCTAGCGGGGCCCAAGAGACCCAGTACTTC.

This clone has only one observation. The gene calls are TRBV28 and TRBJ2-7; TRBD2 matches 10 bases. Germline V CDR1 and CDR2: MDHEN, SYDVKM. Trimming removed 3 bases from V and 5 bases from J; junction bases left unmatched: 4. The CDR3 loop spans 14 amino acids. The CDR3 reads CASSFGLAEDEQYF. CDR3 sequence (DNA): TGTGCCAGCAGTTTTGGACTAGCGGAAGACGAGCAGTACTTC.

V is TRBV2 and J is TRBJ2-5, with D possibly being TRBD1 (5 bases). CDR3 length: 12 residues. V was cut by 6 bases and J by 4 bases, with 9 bases left in between. Germline V gene data show CDR1 as SNHLY and CDR2 as FYNNEI. CDR3 nucleotide sequence: TGTGCCAGCAGGTCAGGGTCAGAGACCCAGTACTTC. Protein sequence: CASRSGSETQYF.

The chain couples TRBV6-6 to TRBJ2-1; D possibly corresponds to TRBD1 (5 bases). Trimming cost V 0 bases and J 5 bases, with 8 bases left between them. The germline gives CDR1 MNHNY, CDR2 SVGAGI (reference sequence). The CDR3 length is 14 residues. CDR3: CASSYSPRDNEQFF. The CDR3 DNA reads as TGTGCCAGCAGTTACTCGCCCAGGGACAATGAGCAGTTCTTC.

A word on this clone: This same CDR3 is encoded by further DNA sequences in the sample. This chain joins TRBV28 and TRBJ2-5; 7 bases are shared with TRBD1. CDR1 and CDR2 from the germline V gene are MDHEN and SYDVKM. The junction had 3 bases not matched to a gene; V was cut back by 6 bases and J by 2 bases. The CDR3 runs to 13 residues. The CDR3 nucleotides read TGTGCCAGCAGACGACAGGGTCAAGAGACCCAGTACTTC. Its protein product is CASRRQGQETQYF. Full variable domain (outside the CDR3, taken from reference TRBV28 and TRBJ2-5): DVKVTQSSRYLVKRTGEKVFLECVQDMDHENMFWYRQDPGLGLRLIYFSYDVKMKEKGDIPEGYSVSREKKERFSLILESASTNQTSMYLCASRRQGQETQYFGPGTRLLVL.

This chain uses TRBV30 with TRBJ2-7; D may be TRBD2 (7 bases). CDR1 GTSNPN and CDR2 SVGIG come from the germline V gene (reference sequence). V was pared by 0 bases and J by 5 bases, with 17 bases between. CDR3 length equals 15 residues. The CDR3 bases are TGTGCCTGGAGTGTAGATCCGGGGGGCAGAAACGAGCAGTACTTC. Protein: CAWSVDPGGRNEQYF.

The chain has TRBV27 and TRBJ2-5, with D unclear. CDR1 is MNHEY and CDR2 is SMNVEV in the germline V gene (reference sequence). This CDR3 contains 13 residues. V lost 0 bases to trimming and J lost 3 bases, with 5 bases between them. The CDR3 DNA follows: TGTGCCAGCAGTTTATCAGGAGAAGAGACCCAGTACTTC. Protein product: CASSLSGEETQYF.

This clone was found many times. The chain employs TRBV6-4 and TRBJ1-5; no reliable D call. Trimming removed 8 bases from V and 1 base from J, with 9 bases in between. The germline V gene has CDR1 MRHNA and CDR2 SNTAGT. This CDR3 is built from 13 residues. The CDR3 protein is CASSRGSNQPQHF. The DNA for the CDR3 is TGTGCCAGCTCCCGGGGAAGCAATCAGCCCCAGCATTTT.

Remarks on this clone: One junction end disagrees with the germline gene, perhaps due to a read error. The chain combines TRBV2 with TRBJ2-7, with D possibly being TRBD2 (5 bases). The CDR3 is made up of 13 amino acids. CDR1 is SNHLY and CDR2 is FYNNEI in the germline V gene. The CDR3 is CASKGDYSYEQHF. The DNA for the CDR3 is TGTGCCAGCAAGGGAGACTATTCCTACGAGCAGCACTTC.

The chain uses TRBV5-1 and TRBJ1-6; 9 positions match TRBD1. CDR3 size: 14 residues. The ends lost 3 bases at V and 10 bases at J; junction bases unmatched: 5. CDR1 SGHRS and CDR2 YFSETQ come from the germline V gene. The CDR3 is CASSSGDRESPLHF. Written as DNA, the CDR3 is TGCGCCAGCAGCTCTGGGGACAGGGAATCACCCCTCCACTTT.

This clone was observed once. The chain carries TRBV19 and TRBJ2-7; D gene unclear. Germline values: CDR1 LNHDA, CDR2 SQIVND (reference sequence). This CDR3 has 12 residues. Trimming removed 4 bases at V and 3 bases at J, with 7 bases between. In nucleotides, the CDR3 is TGTGCCAGTAGTAACAACTACTACGAGCAGTACTTC. Residues: CASSNNYYEQYF.

The chain combines TRBV30 with TRBJ2-5; D is perhaps TRBD2 (6 bases). The V gene's germline CDR1 is GTSNPN and CDR2 SVGIG (reference sequence). V lost 0 bases, J lost 5 bases, and 13 bases lay in between. The CDR3 is 14 residues long. DNA of the CDR3: TGTGCCTGGAGTGTGGTCGTGGGGAGGGAGACCCAGTACTTC. Amino acid sequence: CAWSVVVGRETQYF.

This clone appeared a single time. Mismatch with germline at one junction end may stem from a read error. The rearrangement uses TRBV7-9 and TRBJ2-1; D may be TRBD1 (6 bases). CDR3 size: 12 residues. The germline CDR1 and CDR2 sequences are SEHNR and FQNEAQ (reference sequence). In DNA form, the CDR3 reads TGTTCCAGCAGCCCACAGGGCGATGAGCAGTTCTTC. It encodes CSSSPQGDEQFF.

CDR3 loop: CASSFPQAYNEQFF. The CDR3, as DNA: TGTGCCAGCAGCTTTCCACAAGCCTACAATGAGCAGTTCTTC. The J gene is TRBJ2-1, the V gene TRBV7-3, with no clear D. The V gene's germline CDR1 is SGHTA and CDR2 FQGTGA. The germline V and J ends were trimmed by 3 bases and 2 bases, with 8 bases remaining between them. This CDR3 has 14 amino acids.

The genes are TRBV2 and TRBJ1-1; possibly TRBD1 for D (6 bases). With 2 bases removed from V and 1 base from J, the gap between germline ends came to 20 bases. This CDR3 has 18 residues. Germline CDR1 SNHLY, CDR2 FYNNEI. This CDR3 is CASSESDSAMSPNTEAFF. Written as DNA, the CDR3 is TGTGCCAGCAGTGAATCGGACAGCGCAATGTCGCCGAACACTGAAGCTTTCTTT.

The genes are TRBV10-2 and TRBJ2-2, with D perhaps matching TRBD2 (6 bases). Trimming stripped 8 bases from V and 7 bases from J, with 11 bases between. This CDR3 comprises 12 residues. Germline V gives CDR1 WSHSY, CDR2 SAAADI. In nucleotides, the CDR3 is TGCGCCAGCGGGGGAGGTGACGGGGAGCTGTTTTTT. Its protein product is CASGGGDGELFF.

The chain is built from TRBV19 and TRBJ1-4; D unresolved. CDR1 and CDR2 (germline): LNHDA, SQIVND (reference sequence). The CDR3 runs 15 residues. The V end lost 3 bases, the J end lost 3 bases, and 11 bases lay between the germline ends. CDR3 region: CASSMEGTANEKLFF. The CDR3 coding sequence is TGTGCCAGTAGTATGGAGGGTACGGCTAATGAAAAACTGTTTTTT.

The V gene is TRBV28, the J gene TRBJ2-5, with D possibly TRBD1 on 5 matching bases. The J call may be incorrect, as the DNA end agrees better with TRBJ2-7. Germline assignment: CDR1 MDHEN and CDR2 SYDVKM. The CDR3 extends over 15 amino acids. The CDR3: CASSYTGLNTYEQYF. The CDR3 DNA is TGTGCCAGCAGTTACACAGGCCTGAATACCTACGAGCAGTACTTC.

The chain combines TRBV12-5 with TRBJ2-2; TRBD2 matches 7 bases. Trimming at V came to 7 bases and at J to 9 bases, leaving 5 bases not matched to a gene. This CDR3 contains 12 residues. Germline CDR1 is LGHNT and CDR2 is FRNRAP. CDR3 in DNA: TGTGCTAGTGCCGGGGGGTTGAGGGAGCTGTTTTTT. It specifies CASAGGLRELFF.

The chain recombines TRBV14 with TRBJ2-3; 7 bases align to TRBD2. The CDR3 covers 16 residues. Trimming at V came to 3 bases and at J to 3 bases, leaving 9 bases not matched to a gene. Looked up from germline, CDR1 is SGHDN and CDR2 is FVKESK. The CDR3 region has the DNA TGTGCCAGCAGCCATGCTAGCGGCTCTTCGACAGATACGCAGTATTTT. Translated, it gives CASSHASGSSTDTQYF.

This clone was recorded once. The chain uses TRBV25-1 and TRBJ1-1; 7 bases map to TRBD1. CDR3 length: 17 amino acids. J lost 3 bases, V lost 4 bases, and 14 bases had no gene match. The germline gives CDR1 MGHDK, CDR2 SYGVNS. CDR3 nucleotides: TGTGCCAGCAGTGCCATCGGGACAGTTTATCGGGACACTGAAGCTTTCTTT. Translation gives CASSAIGTVYRDTEAFF.

The chain carries TRBV7-3 and TRBJ1-1; a weak D match, TRBD1 (6 bases). Germline CDR1 reads SGHTA; CDR2 reads FQGTGA. V dropped 5 bases and J dropped 2 bases, with 12 bases sitting between them. The CDR3 consists of 14 residues. CDR3 residues: CASSPGQTNTEAFF. In DNA, the CDR3 is TGTGCCAGCAGCCCCGGACAGACCAACACTGAAGCTTTCTTT.

This chain links TRBV15 with TRBJ1-6, with 7 bases matching TRBD1. This CDR3 region has 15 residues. Trimming cost V 6 bases and J 7 bases; bases outside gene matches: 9. The V gene's germline CDR1 is LNHNV and CDR2 YYDKDF (reference sequence). The CDR3 loop is CATSPGTAENSPLHF. The CDR3 region has the DNA TGTGCCACCAGTCCCGGGACAGCCGAGAATTCACCCCTCCACTTT.

The genes are TRBV29-1 and TRBJ1-5; D gene ambiguous. This CDR3 comprises 13 residues. Germline assignment: CDR1 SQVTM and CDR2 ANQGSEA. V lost 4 bases and J lost 4, with 11 bases in between. The CDR3 is CSVGRERNQPQHF. CDR3 nucleotide sequence: TGCAGCGTTGGTCGGGAAAGGAATCAGCCCCAGCATTTT.

About this clone: At the DNA level, this CDR3 is encoded by other sequences in the same sample as well. The rearrangement joins TRBV20-1 to TRBJ2-3; D gene ambiguous. The CDR3 loop spans 11 amino acids. Germline V gene lookup returns CDR1 DFQATT and CDR2 SNEGSKA (reference sequence). V lost 6 bases to trimming and J lost 2 bases, with 6 bases between them. The CDR3, as DNA: TGCAGTGCCCGGTCCACAGATACGCAGTATTTT. This encodes CSARSTDTQYF.

This sequence joins TRBV5-1 and TRBJ1-1; D gene unclear. CDR1 is SGHRS and CDR2 is YFSETQ in the germline V gene. V lost 4 bases and J 5 bases, leaving 15 bases between the germline ends. The CDR3 is made up of 14 amino acids. CDR3 sequence reads: CASSASEVETEAFF. CDR3 nucleotide sequence: TGCGCCAGCAGCGCGTCAGAGGTTGAGACTGAAGCTTTCTTT.

A single count supports this clone. This chain links TRBV23-1 with TRBJ2-3, with a tentative D call TRBD2 (5 bases). TRBV23-1 is given ORF status, its function remaining uncertain. V lost 7 bases, J lost 2 bases, and 19 bases lay in between. The CDR3 runs to 16 residues. The CDR3, as DNA: TGCGCCAGCACCGACACGGGAAGGGCACCCACAGATACGCAGTATTTT. This codes for CASTDTGRAPTDTQYF.

The chain carries TRBV27 and TRBJ2-7; tentatively, D is TRBD2 (7 bases). The CDR3 runs 15 residues. CDR1 and CDR2 (germline): MNHEY, SMNVEV (reference sequence). V shed 5 bases and J shed 5 bases, with 19 bases lying between them. The CDR3 protein is CASSPRRGGRHEQYF. Written as DNA, the CDR3 is TGTGCCAGCAGTCCCCGTAGGGGGGGACGCCACGAGCAGTACTTC.